Listed below are T cell receptor beta chains from one sample, sequenced in a study of cytomegalovirus exposure and HLA in healthy donors. Assay: immunoSEQ multiplex PCR; the TCRdb copy retains only in-frame clones and omits some. Of 100,000 or so clones listed, roughly 76% are singletons. Sample: PBMCs. The receptors were gathered from a man between 35 and 55 years old in good health and CMV-seronegative. Both conserved end residues are part of each CDR3. D genes are given only for firm matches. Where a row states a size, it is once, few, many or the class of an expanded clone; other rows omit it.

cdr3_nt cdr3_aa clone_size j_call d_call v_call
TGTGCCAGCAGCGCCGACAGGGGCCCAGATACGCAGTATTTT CASSADRGPDTQYF - TRBJ2-3 TRBD1 TRBV7-2
TGTGCCAGCAGCCCTAGCGGGGGCCGCACAGATACGCAGTATTTT CASSPSGGRTDTQYF - TRBJ2-3 TRBD2 TRBV5-4
TGCGCCAGCAGCTTGGATCCGGGGAACTATGGCTACACCTTC CASSLDPGNYGYTF - TRBJ1-2 - TRBV5-1
TGCGCCAGCAGCTCGGACAACAGGGGTCCCTTTGATGGCTACACCTTC CASSSDNRGPFDGYTF - TRBJ1-2 TRBD1 TRBV5-1
TGTGCCAGCAGCTTGGTTGGGCGGGCTACCCTATTGGATACGCAGTATTTT CASSLVGRATLLDTQYF - TRBJ2-3 - TRBV7-2
TGCGCCAGCAGCTTGATTGTTACAGGTGAAGCTTTCTTT CASSLIVTGEAFF - TRBJ1-1 - TRBV5-1
TGTGCCACCGGCCAGGCTTACACCGGGGAGCTGTTTTTT CATGQAYTGELFF - TRBJ2-2 - TRBV5-4
TGTGCCAGCAGTTTAATCCCGGGACTAAACTATGGCTACACCTTC CASSLIPGLNYGYTF - TRBJ1-2 - TRBV27
TGCGCCAGCAGCTTGCGGCAGGGGGGTGAAAAACTGTTTTTT CASSLRQGGEKLFF - TRBJ1-4 TRBD1 TRBV5-1
TGTGCCAGCAGTTACTCGAGTAGCGGGGGCTATGAGCAGTTCTTC CASSYSSSGGYEQFF - TRBJ2-1 TRBD2 TRBV6-5
TGTGCCAGCTCACCAGAGGGCTCCTATAATTCACCCCTCCACTTT CASSPEGSYNSPLHF - TRBJ1-6 - TRBV18
TGTGCCAGCAGCTTAAGCGGGGGGGCCAATAACAATGAGCAGTTCTTC CASSLSGGANNNEQFF few TRBJ2-1 TRBD2 TRBV7-3
TGCGCCAGCAGCCAAGATGGGGGAGGTCAGCCCCAGCATTTT CASSQDGGGQPQHF - TRBJ1-5 - TRBV4-3
TGTGCCAGCAGCTTATATTTTGGGGGGAATGAGCAGTTCTTC CASSLYFGGNEQFF - TRBJ2-1 - TRBV11-3
TGTGCCACCAGCACCCGGCAGGTCCTCTCCTACAATGAGCAGTTCTTC CATSTRQVLSYNEQFF - TRBJ2-1 - TRBV15
TGTGCCAGCAGCGCGGGACTAGCGGGGGTCCGTAACAATGAGCAGTTCTTC CASSAGLAGVRNNEQFF - TRBJ2-1 TRBD2 TRBV11-3
TGCGCCAGCAGCCAAGCTTCGCGCGGCGACTATGGCTACACCTTC CASSQASRGDYGYTF few TRBJ1-2 - TRBV4-3
TGTGCCAGCAGCTTGCTTAACAAGAACACTGAAGCTTTCTTT CASSLLNKNTEAFF - TRBJ1-1 - TRBV7-2
TGCAGCGTTGGTACTAGCAAGCAGTACTTC CSVGTSKQYF - TRBJ2-7 - TRBV29-1
TGTTCCAGCAGCCGGGCGGCGGGGACCTCGAAGAGCAATCAGCCCCAGCATTTT CSSSRAAGTSKSNQPQHF - TRBJ1-5 - TRBV7-9
TGTGCCAGCAGCTCCGGGACAGTTATTCAAGAGACCCAGTACTTC CASSSGTVIQETQYF - TRBJ2-5 TRBD1 TRBV7-9
TGTGCCAGCTCAGTCGGGACAGCGAACACTGAAGCTTTCTTT CASSVGTANTEAFF - TRBJ1-1 TRBD1 TRBV18
TGTGCCAGTAGTATGGGACAGGGGATCGGGACCCAGTACTTC CASSMGQGIGTQYF - TRBJ2-5 TRBD1 TRBV19
TGTGCCAGCAGTGTCGGACAGGGGTACGGCTACACCTTC CASSVGQGYGYTF - TRBJ1-2 TRBD1 TRBV6-4
TGCGCCAGCAGCCAAGATGCCGGACAGACGTGGGAAAAACTGTTTTTT CASSQDAGQTWEKLFF - TRBJ1-4 - TRBV4-3
TGTGCCAGTAGTACCCGACAGGGGTTTGGCGCAGGGCAGCCCCAGCATTTT CASSTRQGFGAGQPQHF once TRBJ1-5 TRBD1 TRBV19
TGCGCCAGCAGCTTTACTAGCGGGGGGGACAATGAGCAGTTCTTC CASSFTSGGDNEQFF - TRBJ2-1 TRBD2 TRBV5-1
TGCGCCAGCAGCGGGGACAGGGGGGACACCGGGGAGCTGTTTTTT CASSGDRGDTGELFF - TRBJ2-2 TRBD1 TRBV5-1
TGTGCCAGCAGCGGCCCGACTAAGAACACTGAAGCTTTCTTT CASSGPTKNTEAFF - TRBJ1-1 - TRBV28
TGTGCCAGCAGCTTGGGGCAGGAAGAGTTTAACTATGGCTACACCTTC CASSLGQEEFNYGYTF - TRBJ1-2 - TRBV5-4
TGTGCCAGCTCATCAGGAAATGGCAATCAGCCCCAGCATTTT CASSSGNGNQPQHF - TRBJ1-5 - TRBV18
TGTGCCAGCAGGGTGCAGGGGGCCCCCTACAATGAGCAGTTCTTC CASRVQGAPYNEQFF - TRBJ2-1 TRBD1 TRBV6-5
TGCGCCAGCAGCCCCTGGACAGGGAGATGGAATGAGCAGTTCTTC CASSPWTGRWNEQFF few TRBJ2-1 TRBD1 TRBV5-1
TGCGCCAGCAGCTTCACGGGGGTGGAGACCCAGTACTTC CASSFTGVETQYF - TRBJ2-5 - TRBV5-1
TGTGCCAGCAGCTTGGCCCCGGGAACAGGGACCTACGAGCAGTACTTC CASSLAPGTGTYEQYF - TRBJ2-7 - TRBV5-5
TGCAGTGCTAGTCTCCAAGAGACCCAGTACTTC CSASLQETQYF - TRBJ2-5 - TRBV20-1
TGCGCCAGCAGCTTATCGGGGGTCACAGATACGCAGTATTTT CASSLSGVTDTQYF - TRBJ2-3 - TRBV5-1
TGTGCCAGCAGTGCCGCAGAGGGCACGCAGTATTTT CASSAAEGTQYF - TRBJ2-3 - TRBV2
TGTGCCAGCAGTTACTCGGACAGAAACAATGAGCAGTTCTTC CASSYSDRNNEQFF - TRBJ2-1 - TRBV6-6
TGCGCCAGCAGGCGGGGGACAGGGAGCACAGATACGCAGTATTTT CASRRGTGSTDTQYF - TRBJ2-3 TRBD1 TRBV5-1
TGCGCCAGCAGCCCGGGGGTTCAGCGGGGGATCAGGTATGAGCAGTTCTTC CASSPGVQRGIRYEQFF - TRBJ2-1 TRBD2 TRBV5-1
TGTGCCAGCAGTTCGGGCAGGGGGGACGAGCAGTACTTC CASSSGRGDEQYF - TRBJ2-7 - TRBV2
TGTGCCAGCAGCTTTGTAGGGGGCGGTGAAAAACTGTTTTTT CASSFVGGGEKLFF - TRBJ1-4 TRBD1 TRBV7-9
TGCGCCAGCAGCTTGCGCTCCATGGGAGGAGAGACCCAGTACTTC CASSLRSMGGETQYF - TRBJ2-5 - TRBV5-1
TGTGCCACCAGCAGGGGACTAGCGGGGGGAGTAGATGAGCAGTTCTTC CATSRGLAGGVDEQFF - TRBJ2-1 TRBD2 TRBV15
TGTGCCAGCAGCCGGCCGGGACAGATGAACACTGAAGCTTTCTTT CASSRPGQMNTEAFF once TRBJ1-1 TRBD1 TRBV5-5
TGTGCCAGCAGCTTACCCCTCCTCCACTTT CASSLPLLHF - TRBJ1-6 - TRBV11-1
TGTGCCAGCAGCTCCGGAGGAGGGAGGAATGAGCAGTTCTTC CASSSGGGRNEQFF once TRBJ2-1 - TRBV5-4